This T cell receptor (beta chain) emerged from a study of blood T cell repertoires in COVID-19. Study-level background: Samples representing acute and convalescent COVID-19 were sourced from the United States, Italy and Spain. PBMCs, B-cell-depleted T cells, or T cells were the source of the cDNA or gDNA that made up the material.

Germline CDR1 MNHEY, CDR2 SMNVEV (reference sequence). This CDR3 comprises 15 residues. V lost 4 bases and J lost 5; bases outside the gene matches: 9. Per the authors' pipeline: The assay estimated nucleated cells by amplifying reference gene primers. Data came from immunoSEQ multiplex PCR; TCRdb stores just in-frame clones and leaves some out. From that table come the V and J calls and clone size; the DNA was used to work out D and trimming. The table lists 70,000 or so clones, around 86% of them singletons. This clone was seen a single time. The V call is TRBV27, the J call TRBJ2-5; 8 bases line up with TRBD2. Material for sequencing was peripheral blood. The sequence was obtained from a woman at least 80 years old with active or convalescent COVID-19. CDR3 in amino acids: CASSSTSGGRETQYF. CDR3 coding DNA: TGTGCCAGCAGTTCTACCAGCGGGGGTCGGGAGACCCAGTACTTC.